The 10 T cell receptor beta chains presented below share a single source sample, sequenced in a study of T cells after yellow fever vaccination. TCRdb re-derived calls from the 5' RACE reads in MiXCR, one entry per CDR3 protein. The sample has fewer than 85,000 distinct CDR3 sequences; approximately 7.5% are singletons. The sample consisted of CD8+ T cells sorted from PBMCs, taken on the day of the yellow fever booster vaccination. Receptor source: a man younger than 45 who received the YFV17D yellow fever vaccine.

This clonotype was detected many times. This chain uses TRBV13 with TRBJ2-1; 8 bases are shared with TRBD2. J lost 0 bases, V lost 5 bases, and 15 bases had no gene match. The CDR3 has 19 residues. Germline V gene data show CDR1 as PRHDT and CDR2 as FYEKMQ (reference sequence). CDR3 amino acids: CASSTLAREDPNSYNEQFF. The CDR3 nucleotides are TGTGCCAGCAGCACACTAGCGCGGGAGGATCCGAACTCCTACAATGAGCAGTTCTTC.

V is TRBV28 and J is TRBJ2-5; TRBD2 aligns across 12 bases. The CDR3 has 18 amino acids. V lost 3 bases and J lost 5; bases outside the gene matches: 13. Germline V gene lookup returns CDR1 MDHEN and CDR2 SYDVKM. CDR3 sequence (DNA): TGTGCCAGCAGTTTGATATCGACTAGCGGGAGAGAGGAGGAGACCCAGTACTTC. It specifies CASSLISTSGREEETQYF.

Only a few counts were recorded for this clonotype. The V call is TRBV27, the J call TRBJ2-1, with 9 bases matching TRBD2. J lost 7 bases, V lost 7 bases, and 8 bases had no gene match. The V gene's germline CDR1 is MNHEY and CDR2 SMNVEV (reference sequence). The CDR3 covers 14 residues. The CDR3 is CASKDSGSLNEQFF. The CDR3 nucleotides read TGTGCCAGCAAGGATAGCGGGAGTTTGAATGAGCAGTTCTTC.

This clonotype was found many times. The CDR3 nucleotides are TGTGCCACCAGCGGGGACAGGAGCTCCTATAATTCACCCCTCCACTTT. Residues: CATSGDRSSYNSPLHF. This chain connects TRBV15 to TRBJ1-6; 8 nucleotides agree with TRBD1. Germline V gives CDR1 LNHNV, CDR2 YYDKDF (reference sequence). The CDR3 has 16 amino acids. With 5 bases clipped from V and 0 bases from J, the junction kept 3 bases outside the gene matches.

At least ten counts were recorded for this clonotype. The rearrangement uses TRBV7-6 and TRBJ2-7, with 7 bases aligning to TRBD2. The junction had 9 bases not matched to a gene; V was cut back by 7 bases and J by 0 bases. Germline V gives CDR1 SGHVS, CDR2 FNYEAQ. The CDR3 is 15 amino acids. CDR3 DNA: TGTGCCAGCAACCAACAGCGGGGAATCTCCTACGAGCAGTACTTC. Translation: CASNQQRGISYEQYF.

This clonotype was seen a few times. CDR3 bases: TGTGCCAGCAGTTTCACAAATGAGCAGTTCTTC. As protein: CASSFTNEQFF. The V gene is TRBV5-5, the J gene TRBJ2-1, with no clear D. The V gene's germline CDR1 is SGHKS and CDR2 YYEKEE (reference sequence). V dropped 5 bases and J dropped 7 bases, with 7 bases sitting between them. The CDR3 sequence is 11 residues long.

This clonotype was found many times. This chain uses TRBV24-1 with TRBJ2-3; D possibly corresponds to TRBD1 (7 bases). CDR1 is KGHDR, CDR2 SFDVKD, per germline. V lost 8 bases and J lost 3, with 14 bases in between. The CDR3 runs 14 residues. As DNA, the CDR3 is TGTGCCACCAATGACAGGGAGGAAACAGATACGCAGTATTTT. Its protein is CATNDREETDTQYF.

This clonotype was counted only a few times. The chain links TRBV7-9 to TRBJ2-1, with TRBD2 as a possible D gene (5 bases). In germline, CDR1 is SEHNR, CDR2 FQNEAQ (reference sequence). The CDR3 length is 15 residues. Deletions cut 5 bases from V and 5 bases from J, with 16 bases between. The CDR3 here is CASSPAVGADNEQFF. For the CDR3, the DNA is TGTGCCAGCAGCCCAGCGGTGGGAGCAGACAATGAGCAGTTCTTC.

The chain joins TRBV27 to TRBJ2-7; D tentatively reads TRBD1 or TRBD2 (5 bases each). V lost 3 bases to trimming and J lost 6 bases, with 15 bases between them. The CDR3 is 14 amino acids. The germline V gene has CDR1 MNHEY and CDR2 SMNVEV (reference sequence). For the CDR3, the DNA is TGTGCCAGCAGTTTTTGGGGGAGATTGTCCGAGCAGTACTTC. It codes for CASSFWGRLSEQYF.

This chain connects TRBV7-9 to TRBJ2-3; 7 nucleotides match TRBD1. The CDR3 loop spans 17 amino acids. V lost 3 bases and J lost 2; bases outside the gene matches: 11. In germline, CDR1 is SEHNR, CDR2 FQNEAQ (reference sequence). CDR3 sequence (DNA): TGTGCCAGCAGCTTCATAGGACAGGACCTTTACACAGATACGCAGTATTTT. Its translation is CASSFIGQDLYTDTQYF.